This T cell receptor (beta chain) stems from a study of T cell clonality in common variable immunodeficiency. Points from the study as a whole: The cause of increased CVID clonality remains unclear without subpopulation sequencing. CVID subjects showed higher TCRbeta clonality than healthy controls.

This clone showed up many times. Its antigen is unidentified. The sequenced fragment ends 3 residues before the CDR3 boundary, so the rest is inferred from the germline J gene. The CDR3 spans 15 residues. Germline CDR1 KGHSH, CDR2 LQKENI. Trimming stripped 3 bases from V and 1 base from J, with 10 bases between. Generated by immunoSEQ multiplex PCR, the TCRdb table keeps only in-frame clones and is missing some. The sample is made up of tens of thousands of clones, none counted only once. The sample taken for sequencing was peripheral blood mononuclear cells. This chain uses TRBV18 with TRBJ1-5; no definite D call. The sequence was collected from a person aged 18-69 years in good health. The part of the CDR3 DNA that was read is TGTGCCAGCTCACCCAACGAAAGGAGCAATCAGCCC. Translation: CASSPNERSNQP. The whole CDR3 sequence reads CASSPNERSNQPQHF. Using reference TRBV18 and TRBJ1-5 for the parts outside the CDR3, the full variable domain is NAGVMQNPRHLVRRRGQEARLRCSPMKGHSHVYWYRQLPEEGLKFMVYLQKENIIDESGMPKERFSAEFPKEGPSILRIQQVVRGDSAAYFCASSPNERSNQPQHFGDGTRLSIL.